The entry that follows covers one T cell receptor beta chain sequence. Its antigen remains unidentified. These data are taken from a study of CD8 T cells in Susac syndrome. At the level of the study: When their blood was taken, the Susac syndrome patients had either not yet had any therapy, were taking corticosteroids, or were taking intravenous immunoglobulin alone. Study findings and constraints: Total CD8+ and CD8+ TEMRA repertoires contained approximately 16 and five Susac-specific public clones, respectively.

TEMRA cells were FACS-enriched, unlike CD8+ and CD4+ T cells, which were negatively isolated. Reverse transcription of about 0.5 to 1 ug RNA was performed with random hexamers. Amplification of the TCR beta CDR3 was carried out by immunoSEQ multiplex PCR, which spanned a total of 54 Vbeta and 13 Jbeta segments. TCRdb fed the immunoSEQ multiplex PCR reads into MiXCR, producing one record per CDR3 protein. The sample has around 170,000 distinct CDR3 sequences; roughly 94% are singletons. The CDR3 spans 16 residues. Germline V CDR1 and CDR2: SQVTM, ANQGSEA. The ends lost 1 base at V and 9 bases at J; junction bases unmatched: 15.

Sequenced: CD8+ T cells from PBMCs. This sequence originates from a human donor with Susac syndrome. V and J are TRBV29-1 and TRBJ2-7, with 10 bases fitting TRBD2. In DNA, the CDR3 is TGCAGCGTTGAAGGGCTAGCGGGGGCCACTACTGGGATGCAGTACTTC. Its protein is CSVEGLAGATTGMQYF.